This entry features one T cell receptor beta chain sequence. Its antigen has not been determined. This entry belongs to a study of T cells in severe cutaneous drug reactions (dated by TCRdb to 2018 to 2020). Concerning the study at large: Between about 2010 and 2018, patients were recruited from Taiwan, Thailand and a European registry network. Enrollment was limited to patients whose SJS/TEN or DRESS diagnosis was probable or definite according to RegiSCAR criteria. Blister fluids/cells, PBMC and other biological samples were taken from patients in the acute stage or the recovery stage. To build the libraries, iRepertoire multiplex PCR was used, and the authors pointed to a comparison in which iRepertoire and 5' RACE methods, with or without UMI, captured abundant clonotypes similarly. Single-cell sequencing, quantitative PCR validation, functional assays and transgenic mouse experiments were combined with bulk TCR sequencing. Assignment of the culprit drug relied on both the Naranjo algorithm and the ALDEN drug causality algorithm.

What the authors observed across the whole study: A strong increase in TRBV12-4 usage was observed in CBZ-SJS/TEN patients, with averages of about 32% in blister cells and around 4.8% in PBMC. The authors stated that further study is still needed to find out whether the public TCR applies more generally to SJS/TEN caused by other drugs. A public TCRbeta CDR3 was found in all seven CBZ-SJS/TEN blister samples (mean around 13%) but was undetectable or scarce in tolerant-control and healthy-donor PBMC.

For both bulk and single-cell sequencing, libraries were prepared with the iRepertoire multiplex PCR system and TCR subtype-specific primers. Bulk TCR beta libraries were generated by multiplex PCR with primers targeting V, D and J gene regions. Roughly 100-500 ng of RNA per sample served as input for bulk TCR library preparation. An Illumina MiSeq was used to sequence bulk TCR beta amplicons. Per the authors' processing: Quality control steps removed sample misassignments and low-quality sequencing reads. CDR3 was defined as the amino acids between the V-gene Y[YFLI]C motif and the J-segment [FW]GXGT motif. The IMGT database was followed for TRBV and TRBJ gene assignments and CDR3 clonotypes. TRBV expression in each sample was normalized to the mean of the same gene in PBMC from 44 healthy donors. TCRdb reprocessed the reads; each CDR3 protein sequence makes one entry, and DNA is unavailable. These V and J calls originate from TCRdb's pipeline instead of the authors' own analysis. This specimen's table enumerates under 5,000 distinct CDR3 sequences. Around 82% of the sample is taken by the ten largest.

The CDR3 numbers 17 residues from cysteine through phenylalanine. No DNA is given. CDR1 SEHNR and CDR2 FQNEAQ were looked up in the germline V gene (reference sequence). The donors whose samples were sequenced had carbamazepine-induced Stevens-Johnson syndrome or toxic epidermal necrolysis (CBZ-SJS/TEN). The peripheral blood repertoires were taken from CBZ-SJS/TEN patients of two origins, four or five Han Chinese and roughly 6 European. To search for drug-specific clonotypes, the T cell receptor repertoires of patients with drug-induced severe cutaneous adverse reactions were profiled by next-generation sequencing. RNA was isolated from either blister cells of skin lesions or peripheral blood mononuclear cells.

This TCR was sampled from a human donor with Stevens-Johnson syndrome, a severe cutaneous drug reaction. The sequence joins TRBV7-9 to TRBJ2-7. Sample: PBMCs. The CDR3 region has the sequence CASSFRHDRRDSYEQYF.